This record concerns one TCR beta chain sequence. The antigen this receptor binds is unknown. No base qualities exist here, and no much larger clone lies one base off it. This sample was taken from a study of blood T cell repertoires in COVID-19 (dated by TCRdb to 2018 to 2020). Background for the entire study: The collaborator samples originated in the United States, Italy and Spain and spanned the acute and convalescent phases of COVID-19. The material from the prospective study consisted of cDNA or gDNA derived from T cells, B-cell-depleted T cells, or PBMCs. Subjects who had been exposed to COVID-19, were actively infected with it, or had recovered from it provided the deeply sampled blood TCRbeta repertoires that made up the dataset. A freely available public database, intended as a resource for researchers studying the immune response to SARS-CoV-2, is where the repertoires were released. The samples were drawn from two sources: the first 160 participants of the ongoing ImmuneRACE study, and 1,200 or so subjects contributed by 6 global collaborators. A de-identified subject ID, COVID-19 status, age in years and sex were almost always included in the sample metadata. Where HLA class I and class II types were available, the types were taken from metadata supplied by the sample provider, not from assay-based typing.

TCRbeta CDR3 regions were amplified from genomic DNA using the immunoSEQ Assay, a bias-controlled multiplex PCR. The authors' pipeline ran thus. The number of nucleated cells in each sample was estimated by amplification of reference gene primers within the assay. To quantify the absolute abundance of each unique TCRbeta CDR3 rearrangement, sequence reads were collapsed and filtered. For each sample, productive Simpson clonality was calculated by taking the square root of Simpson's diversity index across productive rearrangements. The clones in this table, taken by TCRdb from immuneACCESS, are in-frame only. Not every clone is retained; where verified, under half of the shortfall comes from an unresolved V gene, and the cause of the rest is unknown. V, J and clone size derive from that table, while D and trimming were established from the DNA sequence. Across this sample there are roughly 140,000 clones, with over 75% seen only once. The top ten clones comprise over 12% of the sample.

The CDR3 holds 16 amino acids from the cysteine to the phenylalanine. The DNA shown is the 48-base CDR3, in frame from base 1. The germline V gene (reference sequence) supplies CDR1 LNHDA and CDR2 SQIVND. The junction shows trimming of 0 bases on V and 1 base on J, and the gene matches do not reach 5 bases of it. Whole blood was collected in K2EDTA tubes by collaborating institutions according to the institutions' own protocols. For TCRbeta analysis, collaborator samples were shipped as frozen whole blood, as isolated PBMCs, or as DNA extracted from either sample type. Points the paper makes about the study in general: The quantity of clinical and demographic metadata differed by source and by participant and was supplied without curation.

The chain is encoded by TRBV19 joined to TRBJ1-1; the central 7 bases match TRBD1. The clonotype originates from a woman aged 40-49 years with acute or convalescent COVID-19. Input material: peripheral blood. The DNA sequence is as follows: TGTGCCAGTAGTATAGACTCGGGACAGCGGAACACTGAAGCTTTCTTT. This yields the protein CASSIDSGQRNTEAFF.